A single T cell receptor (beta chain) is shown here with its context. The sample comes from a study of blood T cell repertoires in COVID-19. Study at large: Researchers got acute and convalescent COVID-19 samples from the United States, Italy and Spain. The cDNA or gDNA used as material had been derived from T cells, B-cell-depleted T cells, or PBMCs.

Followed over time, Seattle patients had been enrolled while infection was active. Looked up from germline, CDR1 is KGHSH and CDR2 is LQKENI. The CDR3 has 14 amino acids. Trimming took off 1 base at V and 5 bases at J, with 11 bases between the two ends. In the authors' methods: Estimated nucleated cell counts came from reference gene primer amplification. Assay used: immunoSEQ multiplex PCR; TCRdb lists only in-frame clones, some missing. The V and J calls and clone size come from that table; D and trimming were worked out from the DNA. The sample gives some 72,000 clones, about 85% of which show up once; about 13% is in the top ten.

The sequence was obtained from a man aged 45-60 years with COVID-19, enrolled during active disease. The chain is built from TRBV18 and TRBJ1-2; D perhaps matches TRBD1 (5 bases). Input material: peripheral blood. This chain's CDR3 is CASSPRQGWYGYTF. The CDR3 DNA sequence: TGTGCCAGCTCACCACGCCAGGGCTGGTATGGCTACACCTTC. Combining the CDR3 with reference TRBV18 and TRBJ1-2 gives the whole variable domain NAGVMQNPRHLVRRRGQEARLRCSPMKGHSHVYWYRQLPEEGLKFMVYLQKENIIDESGMPKERFSAEFPKEGPSILRIQQVVRGDSAAYFCASSPRQGWYGYTFGSGTRLTVV.